Given below is one T cell receptor (beta chain) in context. The data stem from a study of regulatory T cells in long-lasting Graves disease. This sample's time point: newly diagnosed GD, antithyroid drugs for less than 3 months. The authors made the TCR library using RNA they extracted from PBMCs. Patients were from an endocrinology department in Xi'an, China. Construction of TCR beta libraries relied on iRepertoire HTBI primers and on Arm-PCR targeting CDR3 regions. TCRdb recomputed calls from the multiplex PCR reads with MiXCR, one row per CDR3 protein. In the table there are roughly 350,000 distinct CDR3 sequences, 16% of which are singletons. CDR1 is SGHKS, CDR2 YYEKEE, per germline (reference sequence). The CDR3 is 16 residues long. The V end was cut by 5 bases, the J end by 1 base, with 19 bases between. The data also belong to a second study, concerning T cells in Graves' hyperthyroidism and ophthalmopathy.

The chain combines TRBV5-5 with TRBJ2-7, with D perhaps given as TRBD1 or TRBD2 (5 bases each). Sequencing used peripheral blood mononuclear cells (PBMCs), obtained at new diagnosis, from a patient treated with antithyroid drugs. The sequence derives from a man between 35 and 55 years old with Graves disease. CDR3 DNA: TGTGCCAGCAGATTACCGGGACGGAGAATATCCTACGAGCAGTACTTC. It yields the protein CASRLPGRRISYEQYF. Full variable domain (missing parts from reference TRBV5-5 and TRBJ2-7): DAGVTQSPTHLIKTRGQQVTLRCSPISGHKSVSWYQQVLGQGPQFIFQYYEKEERGRGNFPDRFSARQFPNYSSELNVNALLLGDSALYLCASRLPGRRISYEQYFGPGTRLTVT.